This T cell receptor beta chain was captured by sequencing in a study of blood T cell dynamics during melanoma immunotherapy. Measured with immunoSEQ multiplex PCR; TCRdb has only the in-frame clones, and not every one. This table has tens of thousands of clones, around nine tenths appearing once. As to time point: pre-treatment baseline. One draw preceded checkpoint blockade; another followed its first cycle at week 3. Patients had no prior systemic cancer treatment, immunosuppressants or other active cancers. The sequences come from blood, collected from a patient treated with checkpoint blockade. The receptor comes from a human donor with melanoma.

Here the CDR3 DNA reads TGTGCCACTACGGGACTTCACTATGGCTACACCTTC. Amino acids: CATTGLHYGYTF. The chain carries TRBV19 and TRBJ1-2, with a weak D call TRBD1 (5 bases). Trimming stripped 10 bases from V and 3 bases from J, with 12 bases between. The CDR3 loop spans 12 amino acids. Germline V gives CDR1 LNHDA, CDR2 SQIVND (reference sequence).